This TCR beta chain is drawn from a study of blood T cell repertoires in COVID-19. Study in general: Researchers got acute and convalescent COVID-19 samples from the United States, Italy and Spain. In each case, the material was cDNA or gDNA derived from T cells, B-cell-depleted T cells, or PBMCs.

Study processing details: Researchers report that nucleated cell counts were estimated from reference gene primer amplification. Method: immunoSEQ multiplex PCR; TCRdb's copy keeps in-frame clones and lacks some. V, J and clone size derive from that table, while D and trimming were established from the DNA sequence. The repertoire holds about 140,000 clones, with approximately 82% as singletons. V was pared by 2 bases and J by 1 base, with 16 bases between. The CDR3 consists of 17 residues. Germline V gene sequence: CDR1 ENHRY, CDR2 SYGVKD. The sample consisted of peripheral blood. The receptor comes from a human donor in a cohort sampled during active COVID-19. The V call is TRBV10-3, the J call TRBJ2-3, with a tentative D call TRBD2 (5 bases). As DNA, the CDR3 is TGTGCCATCAGTGAGCGCGGGTTCGGGTGGGGCACAGATACGCAGTATTTT. This sequence encodes CAISERGFGWGTDTQYF.